This T cell receptor beta chain was sequenced during a study of OX40 agonist ivuxolimab in advanced cancers. Autoimmune disease history or systemic immunosuppression disqualified patients. At cycle 4 day 1, cycle 7 day 1, and baseline, blood was sampled. Germline values: CDR1 SNHLY, CDR2 FYNNEI. CDR3 length: 16 residues. The V gene end was trimmed by 6 bases and the J gene end by 4 bases; junction bases not matched to a gene: 13. Method: immunoSEQ multiplex PCR; TCRdb's copy keeps in-frame clones and lacks some. Of approximately 77,000 clones listed, about 82% are singletons. The sequenced sample was CD4+ or CD8+ T cells sorted from blood, obtained in a trial of the OX40 agonist ivuxolimab. This TCR was recovered from an adult with an advanced solid tumor such as melanoma, head and neck, liver or kidney cancer. V and J are TRBV2 and TRBJ2-7, with 9 bases aligning to TRBD1. The DNA of the CDR3 is TGTGCCAGCAGGCAACAACCGGGACAGGGAAGGTACGAGCAGTACTTC. It specifies CASRQQPGQGRYEQYF.